Listed below are T cell receptor beta chains from one sample, sequenced in a study of cytomegalovirus exposure and HLA in healthy donors. The repertoire was sequenced with immunoSEQ multiplex PCR; TCRdb's copy has only in-frame clones and lacks some. The sample lists about 200,000 clones; over 80% were seen once. The sequenced sample was PBMCs. Receptors originate from a boy aged 2 to 10 in good health and CMV-seronegative. CDR3s include the opening cysteine and the closing phenylalanine or tryptophan. Each record gives: V gene, J gene, CDR3 protein.

TRBV29-1	TRBJ1-1	CSAGGTGALDTEAFF
TRBV18	TRBJ2-1	CASYPGTAYNEQFF
TRBV6-5	TRBJ1-3	CAIGRASGNTIYF
TRBV25-1	TRBJ2-5	CASAGTGGIEETQYF
TRBV30	TRBJ1-1	CAWSGGGNTEAFF
TRBV19	TRBJ1-1	CASSGEETGYTEAFF
TRBV7-6	TRBJ2-1	CASSSLTAASYNEQFF
TRBV6-5	TRBJ1-2	CASSDPRRHYGYTF
TRBV2	TRBJ2-5	CASRDRPLGEQYF
TRBV7-9	TRBJ2-1	CASSLIIMSSYNEQFF
TRBV5-1	TRBJ2-5	CASSLGGGFETQYF
TRBV28	TRBJ2-7	CASSLSGQGRNYEQYF
TRBV11-2	TRBJ2-4	CASSSVRGKSKNIQYF
TRBV28	TRBJ1-5	CASSGYGSNQPQHF
TRBV7-2	TRBJ1-1	CASKGGGALNTEAFF
TRBV11-2	TRBJ1-4	CASSLGGQGVYNEKLFF
TRBV9	TRBJ2-3	CASSVDAGGPTDTQYF
TRBV19	TRBJ2-3	CASSWTSGSTDTQYF
TRBV4-1	TRBJ2-3	CASSQAKGGYTDTQYF
TRBV6-5	TRBJ2-7	CASSYRPRGYEQYF
TRBV5-8	TRBJ2-7	CASSWWTGGYEQYF
TRBV27	TRBJ1-5	CASSPYVGQFSNQPQHF
TRBV5-1	TRBJ2-1	CASSFAGIDEQFF
TRBV11-2	TRBJ1-3	CASSLGDRYRNTIYF
TRBV11-2	TRBJ2-2	CASSLDPAGRTGELFF
TRBV29-1	TRBJ2-3	CSVDSRLSYTQYF
TRBV30	TRBJ1-1	CAWSETYRDRLNTEAFF
TRBV5-4	TRBJ2-1	CASSYLGLAGGHEQFF
TRBV6-5	TRBJ1-2	CASSYANSPSGGYTF
TRBV30	TRBJ2-1	CAWKEDRGSYNEQFF
TRBV2	TRBJ2-3	CASPQGRAGTF
TRBV29-1	TRBJ2-1	CSVDLTGGYNEQFF